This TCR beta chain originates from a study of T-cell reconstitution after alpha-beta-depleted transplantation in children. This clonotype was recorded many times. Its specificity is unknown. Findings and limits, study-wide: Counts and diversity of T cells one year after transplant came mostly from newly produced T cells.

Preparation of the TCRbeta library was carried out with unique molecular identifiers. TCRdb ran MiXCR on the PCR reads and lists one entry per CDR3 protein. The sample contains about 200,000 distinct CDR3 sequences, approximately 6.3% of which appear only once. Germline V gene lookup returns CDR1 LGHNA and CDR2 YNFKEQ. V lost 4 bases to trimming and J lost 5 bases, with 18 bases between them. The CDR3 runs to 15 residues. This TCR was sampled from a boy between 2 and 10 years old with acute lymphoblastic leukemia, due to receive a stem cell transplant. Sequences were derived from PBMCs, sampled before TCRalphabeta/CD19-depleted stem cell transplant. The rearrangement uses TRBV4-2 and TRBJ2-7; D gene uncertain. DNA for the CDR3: TGTGCCAGCAGCCGGGAAGACACATATTTCGACGAGCAGTACTTC. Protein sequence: CASSREDTYFDEQYF.